This T cell receptor beta chain was found in a study of cytomegalovirus exposure and HLA in healthy donors. A multiplex PCR was run with 60 Vbeta primers and 13 Jbeta primers. Clones were sequenced by immunoSEQ multiplex PCR, and TCRdb holds only the in-frame ones, with some missing. The sample yields fewer than 150,000 clones, 74% seen once. V was shortened by 5 bases and J by 6 bases, with 12 bases between the two germline ends. The CDR3 spans 13 residues. Germline CDR1 and CDR2: MNHNS and SASEGT. The sample taken for sequencing was PBMCs. The sequence was obtained from a middle-aged woman in good health and CMV-seropositive. The gene calls are TRBV6-1 and TRBJ2-3; TRBD1 might be the D (5 bases). The CDR3 DNA reads as TGTGCCAGCAGTTTAACCAGGGTGGATACGCAGTATTTT. It codes for CASSLTRVDTQYF.